This T cell receptor (beta chain) was captured by sequencing in a study of blood T cell repertoires in COVID-19. Study summary: The United States, Italy and Spain supplied acute and convalescent COVID-19 samples. The analysed material was cDNA or gDNA that came from T cells, B-cell-depleted T cells, or PBMCs.

Trimming took 6 bases from V and 4 from J; bases not matched to a gene: 8. This CDR3 region has 15 residues. Germline lookup yields CDR1 KGHSH and CDR2 LQKENI. As handled by the study authors: Amplification from reference gene primers served as the basis for estimated nucleated cell counts. Profiled with immunoSEQ multiplex PCR; TCRdb holds only in-frame clones, not every one. Clone size and the V and J calls come from that table; the DNA yielded D and trimming. Among approximately 30,000 clones, approximately 76% were seen once, and the ten largest hold almost 40%. Sequenced sample: peripheral blood. The J gene is TRBJ1-5, the V gene TRBV18; TRBD1 matches at 8 bases. The clonotype originates from a man between 65 and 79 years old with acute or convalescent COVID-19. The CDR3 reads CASSQGRGPNQPQHF. In DNA, the CDR3 is TGTGCCAGCTCCCAGGGCAGGGGGCCTAATCAGCCCCAGCATTTT.